One and the same sample provided the 24 T cell receptor beta chains below, sequenced in a study of blood T cell repertoires in COVID-19. Only in-frame clones appear in the TCRdb table, and some are missing; sequencing was by immunoSEQ multiplex PCR. This table holds about 240,000 clones, around 86% found once. Input material: peripheral blood. Receptor source: a woman between 70 and 85 years old with active or convalescent COVID-19.

This clone was counted a few times. This same CDR3 is encoded by further DNA sequences in the sample. The chain couples TRBV2 to TRBJ1-3, with 7 bases matching TRBD1. The CDR3 covers 14 residues. V lost 6 bases, J lost 2 bases, and 4 bases stayed unmatched. The germline CDR1 and CDR2 sequences are SNHLY and FYNNEI. The CDR3 loop reads CASSGQGAGNTIYF. CDR3 nucleotide sequence: TGTGCCAGCAGCGGCCAGGGGGCTGGAAACACCATATATTTT.

The chain links TRBV3-1 (or the pseudogene TRBV3-2) to TRBJ2-7; no clear D gene. Trimming removed 1 base at V and 5 bases at J, with 9 bases between. The CDR3 runs to 13 residues. Germline CDR1 is LGHDT and CDR2 is YNNKEL (reference sequence). This CDR3 reads CASSQAALDEQYF. CDR3 nucleotides: TGTGCCAGCAGCCAAGCAGCGTTGGACGAGCAGTACTTC.

The rearrangement uses TRBV20-1 and TRBJ2-3; TRBD2 aligns across 7 bases. The CDR3 extends over 14 amino acids. Germline CDR1 reads DFQATT; CDR2 reads SNEGSKA (reference sequence). Trimming cost V 3 bases and J 5 bases; bases outside gene matches: 8. The CDR3 here is CSASESGGGDTQYF. The CDR3 DNA reads as TGCAGTGCTAGTGAGTCGGGGGGAGGAGATACGCAGTATTTT.

This chain joins TRBV29-1 and TRBJ1-2, with a possible D match to TRBD1 (5 bases). This CDR3 is built from 14 residues. CDR1 and CDR2 from the germline V gene are SQVTM and ANQGSEA. Deletions cut 6 bases from V and 6 bases from J, with 20 bases between. CDR3 region: CSVNTHGAGNGYTF. For the CDR3, the DNA is TGCAGCGTAAACACTCATGGGGCAGGGAATGGCTACACCTTC. The complete variable domain, with remaining parts taken from reference TRBV29-1 and TRBJ1-2, reads SAVISQKPSRDICQRGTSLTIQCQVDSQVTMMFWYRQQPGQSLTLIATANQGSEATYESGFVIDKFPISRPNLTFSTLTVSNMSPEDSSIYLCSVNTHGAGNGYTFGSGTRLTVV.

The genes are TRBV6-5 and TRBJ2-7; possible D gene TRBD2, 5 bases. The CDR3 has 15 amino acids. From germline, CDR1 is MNHEY and CDR2 SVGAGI. V was clipped by 2 bases and J by 2 bases, with 13 bases between them. CDR3 DNA: TGTGCCAGCAGTTACAACGGGAACAGTCCCTACGAGCAGTACTTC. Its translation is CASSYNGNSPYEQYF.

The rearrangement joins TRBV6-5 to TRBJ2-7; unclear D gene. The CDR3 covers 14 residues. Trimming removed 5 bases from V and 2 bases from J, with 13 bases in between. Germline CDR1 and CDR2: MNHEY and SVGAGI. CDR3 region: CASSRSYGTYEQYF. DNA for the CDR3: TGTGCCAGCAGTCGGAGCTACGGCACCTACGAGCAGTACTTC.

The chain carries TRBV6-6 and TRBJ1-5; 7 bases fit TRBD1. The CDR3 has 16 residues. The ends lost 5 bases at V and 3 bases at J; junction bases unmatched: 10. Germline CDR1 is MNHNY and CDR2 is SVGAGI (reference sequence). CDR3 nucleotides: TGTGCCAGCAGTCCCTCGGACAGGCTCTTCAATCAGCCCCAGCATTTT. Protein sequence: CASSPSDRLFNQPQHF.

The chain joins TRBV6-5 to TRBJ1-2; TRBD1 might be the D (5 bases). V lost 7 bases to trimming and J lost 8 bases, with 14 bases between them. Per germline, CDR1 MNHEY and CDR2 SVGAGI. The CDR3 loop spans 12 amino acids. In DNA form, the CDR3 reads TGTGCCAGCAAGGTTGGGGCCGGAGGCTACACCTTC. It is translated as CASKVGAGGYTF.

This chain joins TRBV10-3 and TRBJ2-1, with 7 bases identical to TRBD2. Germline V lookup: CDR1 ENHRY, CDR2 SYGVKD. CDR3 length: 17 amino acids. V gave up 4 bases and J gave up 8 bases; unmatched junction bases: 17. In DNA, the CDR3 is TGTGCCATCAGTGGGGGGGGTTCAGGGAGTCCGGACGATGAGCAGTTCTTC. It translates to CAISGGGSGSPDDEQFF.

The rearrangement uses TRBV4-2 and TRBJ1-6; D might be TRBD1 (6 bases). CDR3 length: 15 amino acids. Germline values: CDR1 LGHNA, CDR2 YNFKEQ. Trimming removed 4 bases from V and 5 bases from J, with 12 bases in between. The CDR3 spells CASSPAGTHNSPLHF. Written as DNA, the CDR3 is TGTGCCAGCAGCCCTGCCGGGACACATAATTCACCCCTCCACTTT.

This clone was recorded once. The chain is built from TRBV6-2 or TRBV6-3 and TRBJ2-7; D might be TRBD2 (6 bases). This CDR3 contains 16 residues. Germline-derived CDR1 and CDR2 are MNHEY and SVGEGT. The ends were cut back, 6 bases at V and 6 bases at J, with 24 bases in the middle. The DNA for the CDR3 is TGTGCCAGCAGCGACAGTGGGACTGGGGCGGGACTCGAGCAGTACTTC. Its protein product is CASSDSGTGAGLEQYF.

V gene TRBV6-5 combines with J gene TRBJ2-1; TRBD2 might be the D (6 bases). CDR3 size: 12 residues. The germline V gene has CDR1 MNHEY and CDR2 SVGAGI. The V end was cut by 4 bases, the J end by 16 bases, with 17 bases between. In nucleotides, the CDR3 is TGTGCCAGCAGTTTAAACCCGGGACTCCTATTCTTC. This codes for CASSLNPGLLFF.

The V and J genes are TRBV12-3 or TRBV12-4 and TRBJ1-1, with unresolved D. This CDR3 has 13 residues. Trimming took 3 bases from V and 7 from J, leaving 12 bases between them. CDR3 loop: CASSLGGPSEAFF. CDR3 coding DNA: TGTGCCAGCAGTTTGGGAGGGCCGAGTGAAGCTTTCTTT.

V is TRBV5-1 and J is TRBJ1-2; 10 bases line up with TRBD1. The junction had 6 bases not matched to a gene; V was cut back by 0 bases and J by 1 base. The V gene's germline CDR1 is SGHRS and CDR2 YFSETQ. This CDR3 has 17 amino acids. This CDR3 reads CASSLAGGQGFNYGYTF. The CDR3 region has the DNA TGCGCCAGCAGCTTGGCCGGGGGACAGGGGTTTAACTATGGCTACACCTTC.

The V and J genes are TRBV7-9 and TRBJ1-1; D not certain. Germline CDR1 SEHNR, CDR2 FQNEAQ (reference sequence). With 1 base removed from V and 1 base from J, the gap between germline ends came to 7 bases. This CDR3 is built from 14 residues. CDR3 sequence (DNA): TGTGCCAGCAGCTTAGTCTCGTGGAACACTGAAGCTTTCTTT. This codes for CASSLVSWNTEAFF. Together with reference TRBV7-9 and TRBJ1-1, the CDR3 gives the full variable domain: DTGVSQNPRHKITKRGQNVTFRCDPISEHNRLYWYRQTLGQGPEFLTYFQNEAQLEKSRLLSDRFSAERPKGSFSTLEIQRTEQGDSAMYLCASSLVSWNTEAFFGQGTRLTVV.

V gene TRBV12-3 or TRBV12-4 combines with J gene TRBJ1-2; D unresolved. V lost 4 bases and J lost 4, with 10 bases in between. The CDR3 extends over 13 amino acids. The CDR3 coding sequence is TGTGCCAGCAGTTCGGGATTAGCCTATGGCTACACCTTC. This encodes CASSSGLAYGYTF.

This clone was found a few times. The chain is built from TRBV18 and TRBJ1-6, with 7 bases lining up with TRBD1. The V gene end was trimmed by 4 bases and the J gene end by 2 bases; junction bases not matched to a gene: 11. This CDR3 is built from 18 residues. Germline lookup yields CDR1 KGHSH and CDR2 LQKENI. The CDR3 is CASSLGTDRGAYNSPLHF. Written as DNA, the CDR3 is TGTGCCAGCTCACTGGGGACAGATCGGGGCGCCTATAATTCACCCCTCCACTTT.

The CDR3 nucleotides are TGCAGCGTTGAGGAGGACCGTGGGCCCCTCCACTTT. This sequence encodes CSVEEDRGPLHF. This rearrangement joins TRBV29-1 to TRBJ1-6; D not resolved. Germline CDR1 is SQVTM and CDR2 is ANQGSEA. The CDR3 contains 12 residues. With 3 bases removed from V and 13 bases from J, the gap between germline ends came to 13 bases.

The chain has TRBV3-1 (or the pseudogene TRBV3-2) and TRBJ2-3; 10 nucleotides line up with TRBD2. V dropped 4 bases and J dropped 4; count of bases not matched to a gene: 11. The germline V gene encodes CDR1 LGHDT and CDR2 YNNKEL (reference sequence). The CDR3 totals 17 residues. In DNA form, the CDR3 reads TGTGCCAGCAGCCCCCCCAATCAGCGGGGGGGGGCAGATACGCAGTATTTT. This gives the protein CASSPPNQRGGADTQYF.

The chain uses TRBV15 and TRBJ2-2, with D unclear. CDR1 is LNHNV, CDR2 YYDKDF, per germline (reference sequence). The CDR3 extends over 14 amino acids. Trimming took off 0 bases at V and 6 bases at J, with 8 bases between the two ends. CDR3 nucleotides: TGTGCCACCAGCAGAGATCGGTTGGCCGGGGAGCTGTTTTTT. This sequence encodes CATSRDRLAGELFF.

The chain uses TRBV14 and TRBJ2-7; perhaps TRBD2 as D (5 bases). The CDR3 is 15 amino acids. Germline CDR1 is SGHDN and CDR2 is FVKESK. The germline V and J ends were trimmed by 1 base and 6 bases, with 16 bases remaining between them. CDR3 sequence (DNA): TGTGCCAGCAGCCAAGTGGAGGACGCTAGAGCCGAGCAGTACTTC. It is translated as CASSQVEDARAEQYF.

V and J are TRBV4-1 and TRBJ1-1; TRBD1 might be the D (5 bases). The CDR3 is made up of 16 amino acids. V gave up 1 base and J gave up 3 bases, with 15 bases separating them. The germline V gene has CDR1 MGHRA and CDR2 YSYEKL. CDR3 nucleotides: TGCGCCAGCAGCCAAGTAAGGGTCGGGGGAGACACTGAAGCTTTCTTT. Translation: CASSQVRVGGDTEAFF.

The chain has TRBV6-5 and TRBJ1-4; perhaps TRBD1 as D (5 bases). CDR1 is MNHEY and CDR2 is SVGAGI in the germline V gene. Trimming stripped 4 bases from V and 7 bases from J, with 13 bases between. CDR3 length: 14 residues. This chain's CDR3 is CASSSSGTREKLFF. For the CDR3, the DNA is TGTGCCAGCAGTTCCTCCGGGACTCGTGAAAAACTGTTTTTT.

The gene calls are TRBV5-1 and TRBJ2-7; possibly TRBD2 for D (6 bases). Trimming left V 5 bases short and J 4 bases short, with 19 bases between. The CDR3 totals 15 residues. The germline gives CDR1 SGHRS, CDR2 YFSETQ. CDR3: CASSSPVEGLYEQYF. In DNA form, the CDR3 reads TGCGCCAGCAGTTCCCCAGTTGAGGGACTTTACGAGCAGTACTTC. Drawing the rest from reference TRBV5-1 and TRBJ2-7, the complete variable domain is KAGVTQTPRYLIKTRGQQVTLSCSPISGHRSVSWYQQTPGQGLQFLFEYFSETQRNKGNFPGRFSGRQFSNSRSEMNVSTLELGDSALYLCASSSPVEGLYEQYFGPGTRLTVT.